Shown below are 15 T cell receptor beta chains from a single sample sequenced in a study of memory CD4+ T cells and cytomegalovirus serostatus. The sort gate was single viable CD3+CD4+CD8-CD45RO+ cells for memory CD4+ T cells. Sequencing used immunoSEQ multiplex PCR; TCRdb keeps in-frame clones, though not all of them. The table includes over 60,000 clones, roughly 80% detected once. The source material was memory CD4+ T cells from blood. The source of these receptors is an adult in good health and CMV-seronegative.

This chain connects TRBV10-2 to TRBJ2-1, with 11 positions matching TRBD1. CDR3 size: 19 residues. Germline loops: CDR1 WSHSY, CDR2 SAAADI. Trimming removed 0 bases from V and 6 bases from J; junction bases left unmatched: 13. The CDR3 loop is CASSESKGQGALWFNEQFF. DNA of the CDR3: TGCGCCAGCAGTGAGTCGAAAGGACAGGGGGCGCTTTGGTTCAATGAGCAGTTCTTC.

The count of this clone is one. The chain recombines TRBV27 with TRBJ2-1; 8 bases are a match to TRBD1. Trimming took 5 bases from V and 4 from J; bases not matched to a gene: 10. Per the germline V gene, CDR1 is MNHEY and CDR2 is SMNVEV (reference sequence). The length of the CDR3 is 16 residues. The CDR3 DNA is TGTGCCAGCAGTGGATCAGGGGGCGCTCGGTACAATGAGCAGTTCTTC. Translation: CASSGSGGARYNEQFF.

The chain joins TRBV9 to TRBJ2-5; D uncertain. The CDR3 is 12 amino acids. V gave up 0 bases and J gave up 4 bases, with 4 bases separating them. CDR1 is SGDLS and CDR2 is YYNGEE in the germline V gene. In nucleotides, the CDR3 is TGTGCCAGCAGCGTAGACGGAGAGACCCAGTACTTC. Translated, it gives CASSVDGETQYF.

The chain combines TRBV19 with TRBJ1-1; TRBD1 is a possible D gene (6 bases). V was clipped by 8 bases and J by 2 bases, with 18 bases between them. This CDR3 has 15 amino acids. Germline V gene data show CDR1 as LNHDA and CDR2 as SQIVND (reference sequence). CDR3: CASYDRRRPNTEAFF. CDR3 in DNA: TGTGCCAGTTACGACAGGAGGCGCCCCAACACTGAAGCTTTCTTT.

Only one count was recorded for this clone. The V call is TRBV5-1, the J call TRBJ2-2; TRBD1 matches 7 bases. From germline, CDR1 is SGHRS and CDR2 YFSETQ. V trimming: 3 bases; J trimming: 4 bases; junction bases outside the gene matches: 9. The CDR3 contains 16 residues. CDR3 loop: CASSSFSRGSTGELFF. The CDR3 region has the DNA TGCGCCAGCAGCTCCTTTTCCAGGGGGAGCACCGGGGAGCTGTTTTTT.

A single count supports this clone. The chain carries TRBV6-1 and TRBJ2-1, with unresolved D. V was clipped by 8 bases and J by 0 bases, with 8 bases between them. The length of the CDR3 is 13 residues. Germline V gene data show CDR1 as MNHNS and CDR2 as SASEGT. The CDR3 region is CASVPSSYNEQFF. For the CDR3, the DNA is TGTGCCAGCGTTCCGAGCTCCTACAATGAGCAGTTCTTC.

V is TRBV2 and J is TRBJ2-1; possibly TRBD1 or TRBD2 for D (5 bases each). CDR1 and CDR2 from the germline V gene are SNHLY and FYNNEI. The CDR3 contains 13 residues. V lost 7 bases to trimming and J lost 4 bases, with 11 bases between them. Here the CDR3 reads CASIRDGYNEQFF. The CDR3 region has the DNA TGTGCCAGCATCCGGGACGGGTACAATGAGCAGTTCTTC. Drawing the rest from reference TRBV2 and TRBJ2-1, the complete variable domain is EPEVTQTPSHQVTQMGQEVILRCVPISNHLYFYWYRQILGQKVEFLVSFYNNEISEKSEIFDDQFSVERPDGSNFTLKIRSTKLEDSAMYFCASIRDGYNEQFFGPGTRLTVL.

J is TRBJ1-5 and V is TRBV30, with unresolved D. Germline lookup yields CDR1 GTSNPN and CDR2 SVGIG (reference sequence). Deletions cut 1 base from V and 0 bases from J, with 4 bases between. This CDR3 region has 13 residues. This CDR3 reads CAWSGNSNQPQHF. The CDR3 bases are TGTGCCTGGAGTGGTAATAGCAATCAGCCCCAGCATTTT. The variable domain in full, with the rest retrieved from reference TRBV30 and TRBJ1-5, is SQTIHQWPATLVQPVGSPLSLECTVEGTSNPNLYWYRQAAGRGLQLLFYSVGIGQISSEVPQNLSASRPQDRQFILSSKKLLLSDSGFYLCAWSGNSNQPQHFGDGTRLSIL.

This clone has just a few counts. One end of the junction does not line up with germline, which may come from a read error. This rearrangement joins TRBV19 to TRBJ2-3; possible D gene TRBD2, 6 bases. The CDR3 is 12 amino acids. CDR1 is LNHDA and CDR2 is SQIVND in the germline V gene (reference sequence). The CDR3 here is CASSIDSGTAVF. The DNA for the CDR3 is TGTGCCAGTAGTATAGATTCGGGGACTGCTGTATTT.

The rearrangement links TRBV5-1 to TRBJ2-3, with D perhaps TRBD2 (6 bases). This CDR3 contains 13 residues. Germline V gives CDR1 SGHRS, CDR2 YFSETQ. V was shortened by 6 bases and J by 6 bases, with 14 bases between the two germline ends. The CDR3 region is CASTTGGRDTQYF. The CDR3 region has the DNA TGCGCCAGCACAACTGGAGGGCGGGATACGCAGTATTTT.

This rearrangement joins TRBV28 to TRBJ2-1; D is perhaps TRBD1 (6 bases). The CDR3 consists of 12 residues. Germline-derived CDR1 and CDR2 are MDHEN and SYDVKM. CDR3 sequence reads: CAWGRGSNEQFF. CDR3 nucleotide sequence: TGTGCTTGGGGGCGAGGGTCCAATGAGCAGTTCTTC. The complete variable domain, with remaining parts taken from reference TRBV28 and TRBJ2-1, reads DVKVTQSSRYLVKRTGEKVFLECVQDMDHENMFWYRQDPGLGLRLIYFSYDVKMKEKGDIPEGYSVSREKKERFSLILESASTNQTSMYLCAWGRGSNEQFFGPGTRLTVL.

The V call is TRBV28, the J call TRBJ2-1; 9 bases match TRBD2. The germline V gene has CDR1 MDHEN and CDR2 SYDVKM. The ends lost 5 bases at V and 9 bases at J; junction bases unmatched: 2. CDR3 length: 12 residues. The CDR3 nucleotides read TGTGCCAGCAGTCTGACTAGCGGTGAGCAGTTCTTC. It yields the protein CASSLTSGEQFF. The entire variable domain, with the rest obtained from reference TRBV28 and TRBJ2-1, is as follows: DVKVTQSSRYLVKRTGEKVFLECVQDMDHENMFWYRQDPGLGLRLIYFSYDVKMKEKGDIPEGYSVSREKKERFSLILESASTNQTSMYLCASSLTSGEQFFGPGTRLTVL.

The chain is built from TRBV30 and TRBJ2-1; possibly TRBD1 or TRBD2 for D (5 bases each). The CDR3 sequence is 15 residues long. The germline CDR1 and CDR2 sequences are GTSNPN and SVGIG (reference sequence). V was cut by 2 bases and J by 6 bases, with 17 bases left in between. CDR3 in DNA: TGTGCCTGGAGTAGAGTACGGGGTGGGGGCAATGAGCAGTTCTTC. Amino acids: CAWSRVRGGGNEQFF.

The DNA of the CDR3 is TGTGCCAGCAGCCCCGGACAGGGAAAATACTATGGCTACACCTTC. It is translated as CASSPGQGKYYGYTF. This chain uses TRBV7-6 with TRBJ1-2, with TRBD1 matching 8 bases. This CDR3 has 15 residues. V lost 5 bases to trimming and J lost 3 bases; unmatched junction nucleotides: 8. Germline-derived CDR1 and CDR2 are SGHVS and FNYEAQ.

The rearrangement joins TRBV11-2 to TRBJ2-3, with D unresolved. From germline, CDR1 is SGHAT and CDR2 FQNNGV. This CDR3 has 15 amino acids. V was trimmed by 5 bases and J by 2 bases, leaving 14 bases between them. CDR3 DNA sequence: TGTGCCAGCAGCCGACACGGAGAGATCACAGATACGCAGTATTTT. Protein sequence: CASSRHGEITDTQYF.